This passage covers 29 T cell receptor beta chains from one sample sequenced in a study of blood T cell repertoires in COVID-19. Data came from immunoSEQ multiplex PCR; TCRdb stores just in-frame clones and leaves some out. This table holds about 170,000 clones, approximately 84% found once. Material for sequencing was peripheral blood. Receptor source: a man younger than 30 with active or convalescent COVID-19.

V and J are TRBV28 and TRBJ1-1; D unclear. This CDR3 is 14 amino acids long. Per the germline V gene, CDR1 is MDHEN and CDR2 is SYDVKM. Trimming left V 3 bases short and J 1 base short, with 9 bases between. The chain's CDR3 is CASSLSAGNTEAFF. CDR3 sequence (DNA): TGTGCCAGCAGTTTGTCCGCGGGGAACACTGAAGCTTTCTTT.

The chain uses TRBV30 and TRBJ1-4, with 7 bases matching TRBD1. Per the germline V gene, CDR1 is GTSNPN and CDR2 is SVGIG (reference sequence). The CDR3 covers 14 residues. After removal of 2 bases from V and 7 bases from J, the junction contained 7 bases not matched to a gene. Here the CDR3 DNA reads TGTGCCTGGAGTTCCCGGACAGGAGGTGAAAAACTGTTTTTT. Translated: CAWSSRTGGEKLFF.

The chain is built from TRBV28 and TRBJ1-5; D remains unclear. V lost 5 bases to trimming and J lost 7 bases, with 21 bases between them. CDR3 length equals 16 residues. Germline CDR1 MDHEN, CDR2 SYDVKM. CDR3 sequence: CASSPGNYRTGQPQHF. The CDR3, as DNA: TGTGCCAGCAGTCCGGGGAATTATCGGACGGGACAGCCCCAGCATTTT. Full variable domain (outside the CDR3, taken from reference TRBV28 and TRBJ1-5): DVKVTQSSRYLVKRTGEKVFLECVQDMDHENMFWYRQDPGLGLRLIYFSYDVKMKEKGDIPEGYSVSREKKERFSLILESASTNQTSMYLCASSPGNYRTGQPQHFGDGTRLSIL.

V gene TRBV19 combines with J gene TRBJ2-2; D call uncertain. Deletions cut 8 bases from V and 0 bases from J, with 10 bases between. Germline CDR1 and CDR2: LNHDA and SQIVND (reference sequence). The CDR3 consists of 14 residues. The CDR3: CASRGSSNTGELFF. CDR3 nucleotides: TGTGCCAGTCGAGGTTCATCGAACACCGGGGAGCTGTTTTTT.

This sequence joins TRBV2 and TRBJ1-5; D is unresolved. This CDR3 is built from 14 residues. The germline CDR1 and CDR2 sequences are SNHLY and FYNNEI. V lost 6 bases and J lost 5, with 14 bases in between. For the CDR3, the DNA is TGTGCCAGCAGGACGTATGGGCCATATCAGCCCCAGCATTTT. This sequence encodes CASRTYGPYQPQHF.

V gene TRBV5-1 combines with J gene TRBJ1-2; 8 bases agree with TRBD1. The CDR3 is 14 amino acids. V was pared by 4 bases and J by 5 bases, with 7 bases of the junction left unmatched. CDR1 and CDR2 (germline): SGHRS, YFSETQ. The CDR3, as DNA: TGCGCCAGCAGCCACTCAGGGGGCAAGTATGGCTACACCTTC. Its protein is CASSHSGGKYGYTF.

The J gene is TRBJ1-4, the V gene TRBV7-3; the D gene is possibly TRBD1 (6 bases). The CDR3 sequence is 15 residues long. V lost 1 base and J 5 bases, leaving 11 bases between the germline ends. CDR1 and CDR2 from the germline V gene are SGHTA and FQGTGA. The CDR3 DNA reads as TGTGCCAGCAGCTTAAAGGGGGAAGGGAATGAAAAACTGTTTTTT. Translation gives CASSLKGEGNEKLFF.

A few counts support this clone. The chain uses TRBV6-5 and TRBJ1-2; perhaps TRBD1 as D (5 bases). The germline V gene encodes CDR1 MNHEY and CDR2 SVGAGI. Trimming left V 7 bases short and J 1 base short, with 10 bases between. This CDR3 comprises 13 residues. DNA of the CDR3: TGTGCCAGCACACACGACAGTAACTATGGCTACACCTTC. This translates into CASTHDSNYGYTF.

The chain carries TRBV24-1 and TRBJ1-3; 7 nucleotides agree with TRBD1. This CDR3 has 15 residues. Germline values: CDR1 KGHDR, CDR2 SFDVKD. Trimming at V came to 8 bases and at J to 0 bases, leaving 6 bases not matched to a gene. The DNA for the CDR3 is TGTGCCACCATAAAGCAGGGGGTCTCTGGAAACACCATATATTTT. Translated, it gives CATIKQGVSGNTIYF.

V usage is TRBV7-9 and J usage is TRBJ2-7, with TRBD2 as a possible D gene (5 bases). The CDR3 is 13 amino acids. Looked up from germline, CDR1 is SEHNR and CDR2 is FQNEAQ (reference sequence). Trimming cost V 10 bases and J 1 base, with 14 bases left between them. CDR3 protein: CATGRELSYEQYF. The CDR3 DNA follows: TGTGCCACCGGACGGGAACTATCCTACGAGCAGTACTTC.

The rearrangement links TRBV3-1 (or the pseudogene TRBV3-2) to TRBJ1-5, with no clear D. The germline V gene encodes CDR1 LGHDT and CDR2 YNNKEL (reference sequence). V lost 0 bases and J 0 bases, leaving 6 bases between the germline ends. CDR3 length equals 15 residues. The CDR3 spells CASSQDQNSNQPQHF. The CDR3 nucleotides are TGTGCCAGCAGCCAAGATCAGAATAGCAATCAGCCCCAGCATTTT.

The rearrangement uses TRBV6-6 and TRBJ2-3; D is uncertain. Germline V gives CDR1 MNHNY, CDR2 SVGAGI (reference sequence). The CDR3 sequence is 13 residues long. The ends were cut back, 2 bases at V and 5 bases at J, with 8 bases in the middle. The CDR3 loop is CASSYRVRDTQYF. CDR3 bases: TGTGCCAGCAGTTACCGGGTGAGAGATACGCAGTATTTT.

This clone was seen a single time. This chain connects TRBV7-2 to TRBJ2-7; no definite D call. Between the trimmed V and J ends, which lost 1 base and 3 bases, there was a span of 13 bases. The V gene's germline CDR1 is SGHTA and CDR2 FQGNSA. The CDR3 is 15 residues long. CDR3 protein: CASSLGGLGDYEQYF. DNA for the CDR3: TGTGCCAGCAGCTTAGGTGGGCTTGGCGACTACGAGCAGTACTTC.

Of note for this clone: The sample carries other DNA sequences with the same CDR3. The genes are TRBV5-4 and TRBJ2-1; possibly TRBD1 for D (6 bases). Germline V gene lookup returns CDR1 SGHNT and CDR2 YYREEE (reference sequence). V lost 2 bases and J lost 4, with 10 bases in between. CDR3 length equals 14 residues. The CDR3 DNA sequence: TGTGCCAGCAGCTTTGGGGGCGGTTACAATGAGCAGTTCTTC. It translates to CASSFGGGYNEQFF.

The chain joins TRBV19 to TRBJ1-6, with D hard to call. The germline gives CDR1 LNHDA, CDR2 SQIVND (reference sequence). CDR3 length: 14 amino acids. Between the trimmed V and J ends, which lost 8 bases and 0 bases, there was a span of 8 bases. CDR3 sequence reads: CASEESSYNSPLHF. As DNA, the CDR3 is TGTGCCAGTGAGGAGAGCTCCTATAATTCACCCCTCCACTTT.

V gene TRBV6-4 combines with J gene TRBJ2-7; 12 nucleotides align to TRBD2. Germline V lookup: CDR1 MRHNA, CDR2 SNTAGT. The trim removed 2 bases at V and 7 bases at J, leaving 0 bases unmatched. CDR3 length equals 13 residues. CDR3 in DNA: TGTGCCAGCAGTGACGGGACTAGCGGGGAGCAGTACTTC. It translates to CASSDGTSGEQYF.

The chain has TRBV6-5 and TRBJ2-1, with D maybe TRBD2 (5 bases). The CDR3 is 15 residues long. The germline V gene encodes CDR1 MNHEY and CDR2 SVGAGI. Trimming removed 2 bases from V and 5 bases from J, with 13 bases in between. CDR3 residues: CASSYLGPRDNEQFF. CDR3 bases: TGTGCCAGCAGTTACCTGGGTCCGAGGGACAATGAGCAGTTCTTC.

This sequence joins TRBV28 and TRBJ1-1, with a tentative D call TRBD1 (5 bases). The V and J ends lost 8 bases and 1 base respectively, with 17 bases between them. The CDR3 has 15 residues. Per germline, CDR1 MDHEN and CDR2 SYDVKM. As DNA, the CDR3 is TGTGCCAGCGTTATTGGAGGGGCAGGGAACACTGAAGCTTTCTTT. Protein sequence: CASVIGGAGNTEAFF.

The genes are TRBV3-1 (or the pseudogene TRBV3-2) and TRBJ1-2; 7 nucleotides match TRBD1. J lost 5 bases, V lost 5 bases, and 8 bases had no gene match. The CDR3 has 14 residues. Germline V CDR1 and CDR2: LGHDT, YNNKEL (reference sequence). DNA of the CDR3: TGTGCCAGCAGCGACGACAGGGTAGATTATGGCTACACCTTC. Amino acid sequence: CASSDDRVDYGYTF.

The chain joins TRBV7-8 to TRBJ1-1; D remains ambiguous. Germline V gene sequence: CDR1 SGHVS, CDR2 FQNEAQ. This CDR3 has 13 residues. Trimming cost V 5 bases and J 0 bases, with 7 bases left between them. The CDR3 is CASSRKMNTEAFF. Here the CDR3 DNA reads TGTGCCAGCAGCCGTAAAATGAACACTGAAGCTTTCTTT.

This clone appeared a single time. The J gene is TRBJ1-2, the V gene TRBV2, with D perhaps matching TRBD1 (5 bases). V lost 6 bases and J lost 7, with 18 bases in between. This CDR3 comprises 14 residues. CDR1 and CDR2 from the germline V gene are SNHLY and FYNNEI. The CDR3 protein is CASSQGIPIFGYTF. DNA for the CDR3: TGTGCCAGCAGCCAGGGAATTCCCATATTTGGCTACACCTTC. The variable domain in full, completed from reference TRBV2 and TRBJ1-2, reads EPEVTQTPSHQVTQMGQEVILRCVPISNHLYFYWYRQILGQKVEFLVSFYNNEISEKSEIFDDQFSVERPDGSNFTLKIRSTKLEDSAMYFCASSQGIPIFGYTFGSGTRLTVV.

The chain uses TRBV19 and TRBJ2-3, with 9 nucleotides matching TRBD2. The germline gives CDR1 LNHDA, CDR2 SQIVND (reference sequence). The CDR3 has 15 amino acids. The junction had 12 bases not matched to a gene; V was cut back by 7 bases and J by 7 bases. The chain's CDR3 is CASTEGLAGMNTQYF. The CDR3 DNA sequence: TGTGCCAGTACGGAAGGGCTAGCGGGGATGAATACGCAGTATTTT.

The rearrangement joins TRBV7-9 to TRBJ2-1; 7 nucleotides agree with TRBD1. Losses at the gene ends were 5 bases for V and 2 bases for J; bases not matched to a gene: 6. This CDR3 region has 15 residues. Per germline, CDR1 SEHNR and CDR2 FQNEAQ (reference sequence). The CDR3 DNA reads TGTGCCAGCAGCGTGGACAGGCCTACCTACAATGAGCAGTTCTTC. This codes for CASSVDRPTYNEQFF.

This clone was observed once. Here the CDR3 reads CASSATGDSPLHF. CDR3 nucleotide sequence: TGTGCCAGCAGCGCCACAGGGGATTCACCCCTCCACTTT. J is TRBJ1-6 and V is TRBV9; TRBD1 matches 7 bases. The CDR3 length is 13 residues. The trim removed 3 bases at V and 8 bases at J, leaving 2 bases unmatched. The germline V gene has CDR1 SGDLS and CDR2 YYNGEE.

V is TRBV9 and J is TRBJ1-2; D gene unclear. Between the trimmed V and J ends, which lost 0 bases and 0 bases, there was a span of 9 bases. CDR1 is SGDLS and CDR2 is YYNGEE in the germline V gene. The CDR3 loop spans 15 amino acids. For the CDR3, the DNA is TGTGCCAGCAGCGTAGTCGCCGAGGCTAACTATGGCTACACCTTC. It specifies CASSVVAEANYGYTF.

This clone was detected once. V is TRBV5-8 and J is TRBJ1-5, with TRBD1 matching over 8 bases. The CDR3 runs to 17 residues. Germline CDR1 is SGHTS and CDR2 is YDEGEE. V shed 3 bases, J shed 0 bases, and the junction held 8 bases outside the gene matches. Here the CDR3 reads CASSSGTGVYSNQPQHF. In nucleotides, the CDR3 is TGTGCCAGCAGCTCTGGGACAGGCGTATATAGCAATCAGCCCCAGCATTTT.

CDR3 bases: TGTGCCAGTAACCGAGAGTACACCGGGGAGCTGTTTTTT. Amino acid sequence: CASNREYTGELFF. This chain connects TRBV19 to TRBJ2-2, with D hard to call. The length of the CDR3 is 13 residues. Germline values: CDR1 LNHDA, CDR2 SQIVND (reference sequence). Trimming stripped 7 bases from V and 3 bases from J, with 9 bases between.

This clone was counted between two and nine times. This rearrangement joins TRBV28 to TRBJ2-3; 7 nucleotides align to TRBD1. The J segment lost 2 bases and the V segment lost 7 bases, leaving 12 bases of the junction unmatched. The CDR3 is 16 residues long. The germline V gene encodes CDR1 MDHEN and CDR2 SYDVKM. Here the CDR3 reads CASTLVRGRLTDTQYF. The CDR3 bases are TGTGCCAGCACATTGGTGAGGGGGCGGCTCACAGATACGCAGTATTTT.

This sequence joins TRBV7-2 and TRBJ2-1; D uncertain. The CDR3 loop spans 14 amino acids. V was trimmed by 3 bases and J by 4 bases, leaving 10 bases between them. Germline lookup yields CDR1 SGHTA and CDR2 FQGNSA. CDR3 sequence: CASSFLQKYNEQFF. The CDR3 nucleotides are TGTGCCAGCAGCTTTTTACAGAAATACAATGAGCAGTTCTTC.